This T cell receptor beta chain is drawn from a study of shared clonotypes between healthy human individuals (dated by TCRdb to about 2020). About the study as a whole: Three men and a couple of women, aged 18 to 49 years, made up the cohort. For each donor, CD4 naive and CD4 memory were each run on three plates, CD8 naive on two plates, and CD8 memory on one plate. To estimate repertoire size and how much clonotypes are shared between individuals, the study performed deep sequencing of blood TCR repertoires from a handful of healthy adults. To increase sequencing depth and limit assay-specific biases, TCR repertoire library preparation and sequencing were carried out by different laboratories using diverse techniques. Between about 0.8 and 9 billion PBMCs per donor were obtained by leukapheresis. Summary of the overall study and its limitations: Higher generation probabilities were observed for clonotypes shared by all four sorted-subset donors than for non-shared clonotypes. Pairwise subsampling led to the expectation that sequencing depth would affect the degree of clonotype sharing among donors. Only blood was sampled, and tissue TCR repertoires likely differ from those in blood. Incomplete sequencing was indicated by rarefaction of sorted-subset datasets, despite the large sequencing depth. Naive subsets generally had larger estimated clonotype richness than memory subsets did. Across a handful of donors, approximately 4.9% of naive CD4, approximately 3.5% of naive CD8, approximately 2.5% of memory CD4, and 0.4% of memory CD8 clonotypes were shared. Because the study included a small number of donors, the genetic and exposure-history diversity represented was limited.

Using the deep immunoSEQ assay, TCR CDR3 regions were amplified from genomic DNA by multiplex PCR. For each cell subset, the extracted genomic DNA was distributed evenly across all wells of several immunoSEQ 96-well plates, and each plate served as one replicate. For sorted subsets, each replicate PCR was loaded with 200 ng genomic DNA, equivalent to 25,000 to 35,000 T cell genomes. Purified libraries were quantified with a Qubit 3.0 fluorometer, sized on a Bioanalyzer 2100, and re-quantified with the KAPA Library Quantification kit. Every immunoSEQ 96-well plate was sequenced on a separate single-read 150-cycle Illumina NextSeq 550 flow cell. In the authors' own workflow: Because only junctional sequences without quality scores were contained in the immunoSEQ output, filtering matching that applied to full-length reads could not be performed. To assign V/J genes and CDR3, sequences were annotated against IMGT germline references using PyIR, a Python wrapper for IgBLAST v1.9. Reads with weak V/J assignments (E-value above 1e-6), missing CDR3, stop codons, out-of-frame junctions, or ambiguous translated residues were removed. V3J clonotypes were defined by identical inferred V gene, J gene, and CDR3 amino acid sequence. Percentage overlap between repertoires was calculated by dividing the number of shared unique clonotypes by the size of the smaller repertoire. RTK rarefaction, the Chao1 estimator, and Recon v2.1 estimates of unobserved clonotypes were used to assess repertoire richness. OLGA was used to compute generation probabilities for all TCRbeta clonotypes that the gDNA method yielded from a few donors. TCRdb provides this immuneACCESS table in a form limited to in-frame rearrangements. Some clones are lacking; in checked studies, under half of them reflect an unresolved V gene, and why the rest are absent is not known. V, J and clone size reflect that table, while D and trimming were determined from the DNA. For this sample there are 2.3 million or so clones; about 92% appear just once. About 0.37% of the sample rests with the top ten.

Healthy HIV-negative adults with no recently reported acute infections or vaccinations were included as donors. Only Caucasian adults living in Nashville, Tennessee, USA were represented among the donors. Magnetic negative selection was used to enrich CD4+ T cells, after which naive cells were positively selected on CD45RA and the negative fraction became the memory subset. Blood was obtained by leukapheresis, after which PBMCs were separated by Ficoll-Histopaque density gradient centrifugation and cryopreserved in liquid nitrogen vapor phase. Analytical flow cytometry was used to check the purity and quantity of each magnetically sorted T cell population. Genomic DNA was isolated from each sorted fraction and quantified by UV absorbance on a Nanodrop 2000c. Taken from cysteine to phenylalanine, the CDR3 has 16 residues. Only the CDR3 DNA is retained, 48 bases long and in frame from the first base. The germline V gene (reference sequence) yields SGHNT for CDR1 and YYREEE for CDR2. Germline trimming amounts to 3 bases on V and 3 bases on J, with 8 as the count of junction bases outside the gene matches.

For this clone: Which antigen it targets is not known. Base qualities were left out, and no much larger clone turns up one base away.

This sequence originates from a man between 18 and 29 years old in good health. Some clones in this sample may be carry-over from other donors' samples. Here the chain combines TRBV5-4 and TRBJ2-2; TRBD1 aligns with 7 central bases. Input material: naive CD4+ T cells from PBMCs. This specimen's cell subset or site label, per the study, means: CD45RA+ positively selected. This receptor carries the CDR3 CASSYRRQGDTGELFF. The DNA sequence reads TGTGCCAGCAGCTACCGAAGGCAGGGGGACACCGGGGAGCTGTTTTTT.